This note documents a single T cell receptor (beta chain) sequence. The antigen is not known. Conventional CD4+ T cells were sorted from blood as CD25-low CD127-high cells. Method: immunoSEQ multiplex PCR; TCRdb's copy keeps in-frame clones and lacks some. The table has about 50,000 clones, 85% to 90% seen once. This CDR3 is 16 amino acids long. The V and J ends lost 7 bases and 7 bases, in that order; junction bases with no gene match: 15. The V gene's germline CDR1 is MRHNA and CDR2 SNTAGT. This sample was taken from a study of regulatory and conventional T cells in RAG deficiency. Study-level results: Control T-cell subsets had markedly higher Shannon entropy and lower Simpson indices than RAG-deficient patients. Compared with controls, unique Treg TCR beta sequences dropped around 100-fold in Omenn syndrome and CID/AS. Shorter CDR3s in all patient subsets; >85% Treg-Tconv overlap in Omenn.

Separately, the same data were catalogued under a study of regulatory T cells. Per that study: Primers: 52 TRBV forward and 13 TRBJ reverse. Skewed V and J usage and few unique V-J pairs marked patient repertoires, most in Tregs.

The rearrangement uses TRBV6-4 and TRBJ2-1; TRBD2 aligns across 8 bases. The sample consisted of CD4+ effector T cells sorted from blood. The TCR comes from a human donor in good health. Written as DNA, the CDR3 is TGTGCCAGCATCCCGGGACTAGTTCGCGGGCCAAATGAGCAGTTCTTC. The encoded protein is CASIPGLVRGPNEQFF.